This T cell receptor beta chain stems from a study of blood T cell repertoires in COVID-19. Turning to the study itself: COVID-19 samples from acute and convalescent phases originated in the United States, Italy and Spain.

The authors' processing: Amplification from reference gene primers served as the basis for estimated nucleated cell counts. Profiled with immunoSEQ multiplex PCR; TCRdb holds only in-frame clones, not every one. The D gene and trimming were derived from the DNA, and the V and J assignments and clone size from that table. This repertoire shows 200,000 to 250,000 clones, about 85% found once; its top ten account for roughly 2%. CDR1 and CDR2 (germline): ENHRY, SYGVKD. V lost 0 bases and J 6 bases, leaving 12 bases between the germline ends. CDR3 length equals 15 residues. The clonotype comes from a man aged 30-40 years who had recovered from COVID-19. The chain employs TRBV10-3 and TRBJ1-5; TRBD1 is a possible D gene (5 bases). Sequencing was done on a sample of peripheral blood. The CDR3 sequence is CAISESTAGAQPQHF. The DNA for the CDR3 is TGTGCCATCAGTGAGTCAACAGCTGGGGCTCAGCCCCAGCATTTT.